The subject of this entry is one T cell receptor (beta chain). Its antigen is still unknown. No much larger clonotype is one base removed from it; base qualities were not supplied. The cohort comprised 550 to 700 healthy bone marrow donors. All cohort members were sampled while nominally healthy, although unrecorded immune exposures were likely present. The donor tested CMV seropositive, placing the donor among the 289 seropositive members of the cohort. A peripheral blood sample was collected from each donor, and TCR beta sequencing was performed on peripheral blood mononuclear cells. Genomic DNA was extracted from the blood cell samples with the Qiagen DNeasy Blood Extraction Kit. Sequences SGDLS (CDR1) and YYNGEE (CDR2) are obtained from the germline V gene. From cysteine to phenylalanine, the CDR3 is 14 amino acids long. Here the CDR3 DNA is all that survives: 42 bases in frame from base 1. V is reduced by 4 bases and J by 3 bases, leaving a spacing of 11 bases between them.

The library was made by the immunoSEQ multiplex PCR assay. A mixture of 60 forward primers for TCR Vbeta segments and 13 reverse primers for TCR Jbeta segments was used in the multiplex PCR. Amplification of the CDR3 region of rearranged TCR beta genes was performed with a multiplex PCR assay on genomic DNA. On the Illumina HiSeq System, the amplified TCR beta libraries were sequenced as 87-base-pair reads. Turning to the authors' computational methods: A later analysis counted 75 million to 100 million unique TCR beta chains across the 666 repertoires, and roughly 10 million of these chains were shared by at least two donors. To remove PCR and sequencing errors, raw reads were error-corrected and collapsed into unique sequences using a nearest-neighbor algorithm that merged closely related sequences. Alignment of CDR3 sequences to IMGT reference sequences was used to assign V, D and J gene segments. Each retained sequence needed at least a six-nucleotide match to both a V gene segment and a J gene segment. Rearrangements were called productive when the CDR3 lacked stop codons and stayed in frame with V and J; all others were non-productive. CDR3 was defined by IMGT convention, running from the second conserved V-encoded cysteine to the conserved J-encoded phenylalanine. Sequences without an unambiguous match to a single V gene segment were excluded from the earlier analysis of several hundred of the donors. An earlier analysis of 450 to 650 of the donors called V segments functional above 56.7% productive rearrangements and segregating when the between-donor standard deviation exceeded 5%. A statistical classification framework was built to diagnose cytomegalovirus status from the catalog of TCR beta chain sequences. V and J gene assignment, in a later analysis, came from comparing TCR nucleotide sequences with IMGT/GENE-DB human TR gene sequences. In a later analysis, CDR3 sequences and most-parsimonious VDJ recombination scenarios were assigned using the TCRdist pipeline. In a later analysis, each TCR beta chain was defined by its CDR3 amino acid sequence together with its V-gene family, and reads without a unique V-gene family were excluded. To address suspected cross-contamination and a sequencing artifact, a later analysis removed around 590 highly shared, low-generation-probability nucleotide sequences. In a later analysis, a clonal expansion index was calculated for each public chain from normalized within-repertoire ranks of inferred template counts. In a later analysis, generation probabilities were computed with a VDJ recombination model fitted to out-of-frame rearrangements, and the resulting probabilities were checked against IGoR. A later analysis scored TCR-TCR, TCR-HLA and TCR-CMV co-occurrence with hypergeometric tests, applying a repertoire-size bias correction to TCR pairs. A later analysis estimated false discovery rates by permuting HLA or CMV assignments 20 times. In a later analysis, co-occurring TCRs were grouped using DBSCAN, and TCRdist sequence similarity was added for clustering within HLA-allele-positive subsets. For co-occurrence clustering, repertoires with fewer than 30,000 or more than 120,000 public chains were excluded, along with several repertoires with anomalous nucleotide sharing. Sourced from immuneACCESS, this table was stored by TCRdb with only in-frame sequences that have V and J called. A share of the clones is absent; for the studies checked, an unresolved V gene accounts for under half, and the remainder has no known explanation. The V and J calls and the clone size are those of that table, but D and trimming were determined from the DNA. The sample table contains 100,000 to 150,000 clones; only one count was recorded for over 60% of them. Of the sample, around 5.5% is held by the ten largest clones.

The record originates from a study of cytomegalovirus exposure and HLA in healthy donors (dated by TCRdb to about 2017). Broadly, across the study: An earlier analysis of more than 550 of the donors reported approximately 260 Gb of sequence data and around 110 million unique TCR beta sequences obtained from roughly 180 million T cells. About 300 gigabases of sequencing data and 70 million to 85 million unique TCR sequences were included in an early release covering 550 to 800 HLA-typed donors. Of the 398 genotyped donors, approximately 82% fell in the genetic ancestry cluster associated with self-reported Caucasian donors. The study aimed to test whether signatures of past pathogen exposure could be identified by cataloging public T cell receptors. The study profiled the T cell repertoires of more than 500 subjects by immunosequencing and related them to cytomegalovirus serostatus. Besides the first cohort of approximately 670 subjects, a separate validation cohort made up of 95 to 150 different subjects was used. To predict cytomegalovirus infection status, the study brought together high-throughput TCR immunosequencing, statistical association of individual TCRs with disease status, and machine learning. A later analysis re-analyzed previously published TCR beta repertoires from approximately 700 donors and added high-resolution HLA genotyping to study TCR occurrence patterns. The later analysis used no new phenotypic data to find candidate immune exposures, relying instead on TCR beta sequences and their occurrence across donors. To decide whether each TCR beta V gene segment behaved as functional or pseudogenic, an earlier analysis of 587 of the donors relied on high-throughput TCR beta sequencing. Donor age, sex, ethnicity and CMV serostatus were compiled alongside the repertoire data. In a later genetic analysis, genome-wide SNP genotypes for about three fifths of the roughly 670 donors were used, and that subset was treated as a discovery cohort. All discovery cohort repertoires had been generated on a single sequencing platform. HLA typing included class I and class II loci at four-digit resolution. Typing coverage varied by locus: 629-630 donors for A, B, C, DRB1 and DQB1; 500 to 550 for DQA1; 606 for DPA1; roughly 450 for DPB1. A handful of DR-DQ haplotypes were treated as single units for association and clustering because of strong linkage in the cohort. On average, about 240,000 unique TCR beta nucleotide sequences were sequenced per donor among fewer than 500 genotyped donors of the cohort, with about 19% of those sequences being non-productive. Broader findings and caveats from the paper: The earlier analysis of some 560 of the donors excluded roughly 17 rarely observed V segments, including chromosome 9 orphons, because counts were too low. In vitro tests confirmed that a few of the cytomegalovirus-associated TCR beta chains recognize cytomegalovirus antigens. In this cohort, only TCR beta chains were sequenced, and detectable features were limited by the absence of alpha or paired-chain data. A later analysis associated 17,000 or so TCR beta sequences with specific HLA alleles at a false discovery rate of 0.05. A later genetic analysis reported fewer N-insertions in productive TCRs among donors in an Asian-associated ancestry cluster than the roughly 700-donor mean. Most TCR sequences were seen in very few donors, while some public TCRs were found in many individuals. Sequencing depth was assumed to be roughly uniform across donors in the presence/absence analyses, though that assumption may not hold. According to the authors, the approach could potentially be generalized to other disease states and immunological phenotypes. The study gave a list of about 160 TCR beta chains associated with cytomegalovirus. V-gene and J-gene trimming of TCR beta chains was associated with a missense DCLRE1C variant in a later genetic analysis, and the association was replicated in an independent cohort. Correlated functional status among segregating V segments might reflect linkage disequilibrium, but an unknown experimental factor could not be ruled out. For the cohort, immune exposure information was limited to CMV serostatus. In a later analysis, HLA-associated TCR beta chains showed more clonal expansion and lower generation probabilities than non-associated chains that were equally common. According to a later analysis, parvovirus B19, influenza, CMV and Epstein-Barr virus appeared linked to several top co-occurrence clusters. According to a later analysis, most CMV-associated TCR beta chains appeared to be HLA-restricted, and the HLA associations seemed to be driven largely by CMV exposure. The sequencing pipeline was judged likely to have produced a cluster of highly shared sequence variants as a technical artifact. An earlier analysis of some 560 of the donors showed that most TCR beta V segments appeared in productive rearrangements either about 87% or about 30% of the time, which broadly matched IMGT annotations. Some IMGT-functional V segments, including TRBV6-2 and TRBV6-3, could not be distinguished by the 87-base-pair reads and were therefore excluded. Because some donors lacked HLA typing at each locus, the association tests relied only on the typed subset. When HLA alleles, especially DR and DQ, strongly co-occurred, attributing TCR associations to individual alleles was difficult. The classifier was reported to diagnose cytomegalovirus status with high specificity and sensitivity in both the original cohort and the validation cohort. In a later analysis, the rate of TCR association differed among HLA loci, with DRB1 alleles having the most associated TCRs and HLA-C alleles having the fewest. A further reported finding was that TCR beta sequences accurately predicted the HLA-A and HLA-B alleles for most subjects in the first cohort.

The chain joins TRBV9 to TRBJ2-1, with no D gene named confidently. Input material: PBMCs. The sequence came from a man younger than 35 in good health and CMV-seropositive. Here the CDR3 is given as CASSSDPVYNEQFF. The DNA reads TGTGCCAGCAGCTCAGATCCCGTCTACAATGAGCAGTTCTTC.